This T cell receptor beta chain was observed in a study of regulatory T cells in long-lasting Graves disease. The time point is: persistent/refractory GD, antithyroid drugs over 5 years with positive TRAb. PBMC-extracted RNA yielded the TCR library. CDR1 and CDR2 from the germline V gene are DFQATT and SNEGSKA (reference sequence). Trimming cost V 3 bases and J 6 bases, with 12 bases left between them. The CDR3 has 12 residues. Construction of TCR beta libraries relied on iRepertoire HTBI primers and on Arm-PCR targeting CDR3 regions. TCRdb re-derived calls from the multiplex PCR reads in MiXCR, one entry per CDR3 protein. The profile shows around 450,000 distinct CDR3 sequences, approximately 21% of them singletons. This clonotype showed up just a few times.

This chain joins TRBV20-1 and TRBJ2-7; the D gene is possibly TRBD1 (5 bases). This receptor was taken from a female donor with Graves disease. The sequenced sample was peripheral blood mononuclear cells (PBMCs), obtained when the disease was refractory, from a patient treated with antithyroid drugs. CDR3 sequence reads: CSARTDPTEQYF. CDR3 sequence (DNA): TGCAGTGCTAGGACAGACCCTACCGAGCAGTACTTC.